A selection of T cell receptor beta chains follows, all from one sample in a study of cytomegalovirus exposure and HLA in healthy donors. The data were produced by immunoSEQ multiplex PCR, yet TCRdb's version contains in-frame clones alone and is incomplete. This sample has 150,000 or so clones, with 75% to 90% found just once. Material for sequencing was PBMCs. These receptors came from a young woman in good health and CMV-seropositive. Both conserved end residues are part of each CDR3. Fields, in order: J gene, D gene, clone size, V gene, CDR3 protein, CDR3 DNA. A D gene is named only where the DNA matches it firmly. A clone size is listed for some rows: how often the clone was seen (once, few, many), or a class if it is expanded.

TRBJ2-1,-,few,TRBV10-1,CASSESLSYNEQFF,TGCGCCAGCAGTGAGTCTCTCTCCTACAATGAGCAGTTCTTC
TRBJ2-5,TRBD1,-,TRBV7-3,CASSLNPDRGETQYF,TGTGCCAGCAGCTTAAACCCCGACAGGGGAGAGACCCAGTACTTC
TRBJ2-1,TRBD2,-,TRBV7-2,CASSLGAGGYNEQFF,TGTGCCAGCAGCTTAGGGGCGGGGGGATACAATGAGCAGTTCTTC
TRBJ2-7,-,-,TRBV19,CASSIPGSSYEQYF,TGTGCCAGTAGTATTCCGGGGAGCTCCTACGAGCAGTACTTC
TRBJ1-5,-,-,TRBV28,CASTNDRAIFYPQHF,TGTGCCAGCACCAACGACAGAGCGATCTTTTATCCCCAGCATTTT
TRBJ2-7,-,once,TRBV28,CASSLNGGYEQYF,TGTGCCAGCAGTTTGAACGGTGGCTACGAGCAGTACTTC
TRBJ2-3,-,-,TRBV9,CASSTRTGTDTQYF,TGTGCCAGCAGCACCCGTACGGGCACAGATACGCAGTATTTT
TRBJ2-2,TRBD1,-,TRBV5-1,CASTGQGVLSGELFF,TGCGCCAGCACCGGACAGGGGGTACTAAGCGGGGAGCTGTTTTTT
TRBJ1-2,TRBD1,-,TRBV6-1,CASSPGQGINGYTF,TGTGCCAGCAGTCCGGGACAGGGAATTAATGGCTACACCTTC
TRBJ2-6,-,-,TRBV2,CASSVNPSSGANVLTF,TGTGCCAGCAGTGTGAACCCTAGCTCTGGGGCCAACGTCCTGACTTTC
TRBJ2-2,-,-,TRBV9,CASSVGGQLNTGELFF,TGTGCCAGCAGCGTCGGCGGACAGCTCAACACCGGGGAGCTGTTTTTT
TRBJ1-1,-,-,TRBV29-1,CSAKDRGRVTEAFF,TGCAGCGCGAAAGACCGAGGGAGGGTCACTGAAGCTTTCTTT
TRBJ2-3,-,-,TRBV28,CATLGDGKDTQYF,TGTGCCACCCTAGGAGATGGTAAGGATACGCAGTATTTT
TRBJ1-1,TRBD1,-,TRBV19,CASSIRTTGAEAFF,TGTGCCAGTAGTATTCGAACGACAGGGGCTGAAGCTTTCTTT
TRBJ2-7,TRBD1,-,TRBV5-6,CASSPQKRTGPLRPYEQYF,TGTGCCAGCAGCCCCCAAAAACGGACAGGGCCACTCCGGCCCTACGAGCAGTACTTC
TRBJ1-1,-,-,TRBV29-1,CSVAGGGPEAFF,TGCAGCGTTGCGGGAGGGGGTCCTGAAGCTTTCTTT
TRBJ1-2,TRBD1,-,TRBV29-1,CSVDRDRGRSNYGYTF,TGCAGCGTTGACCGGGACAGGGGGCGAAGTAACTATGGCTACACCTTC
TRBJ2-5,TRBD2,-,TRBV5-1,CASSLRGLVQETQYF,TGCGCCAGCAGCTTGCGAGGACTAGTCCAAGAGACCCAGTACTTC
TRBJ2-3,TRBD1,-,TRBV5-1,CASSLASGWGQETDTQYF,TGCGCCAGCAGCTTGGCATCGGGTTGGGGACAGGAGACAGATACGCAGTATTTT
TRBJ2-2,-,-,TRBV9,CASSVARGTPNTGELFF,TGTGCCAGCAGCGTAGCTAGGGGGACACCTAACACCGGGGAGCTGTTTTTT
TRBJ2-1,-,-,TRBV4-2,CASSQDPYSSNEQFF,TGTGCCAGCAGCCAAGATCCCTACTCCTCCAATGAGCAGTTCTTC
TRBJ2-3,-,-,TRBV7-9,CASSLDRASTDTQYF,TGTGCCAGCAGCTTAGACAGGGCTAGCACAGATACGCAGTATTTT
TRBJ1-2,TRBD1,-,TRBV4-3,CASSRSGTGSEGYTF,TGCGCCAGCAGCCGATCCGGGACAGGGAGTGAAGGCTACACCTTC
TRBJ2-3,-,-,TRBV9,CASSVVTGTSSTDTQYF,TGTGCCAGCAGCGTAGTAACTGGTACTTCTAGCACAGATACGCAGTATTTT
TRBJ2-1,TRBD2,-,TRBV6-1,CASGPAGGYNEQFF,TGTGCCAGCGGACCAGCGGGGGGGTACAATGAGCAGTTCTTC
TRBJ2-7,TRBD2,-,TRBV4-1,CASSQGPAGGQSEQYF,TGCGCCAGCAGCCAGGGTCCAGCGGGGGGGCAAAGCGAGCAGTACTTC
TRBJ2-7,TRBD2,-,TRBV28,CASSLATSGAYEQYF,TGTGCCAGCAGTTTAGCCACTAGCGGGGCCTACGAGCAGTACTTC
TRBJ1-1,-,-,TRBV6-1,CASSASNTEAFF,TGTGCCAGCAGTGCGTCGAACACTGAAGCTTTCTTT
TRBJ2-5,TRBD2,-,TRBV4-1,CASSQDPTSGGETQYF,TGCGCCAGCAGCCAAGATCCGACTAGCGGGGGTGAGACCCAGTACTTC
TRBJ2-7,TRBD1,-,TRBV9,CASSAGQGSFYEQYF,TGTGCCAGCAGCGCGGGACAGGGTTCCTTCTACGAGCAGTACTTC
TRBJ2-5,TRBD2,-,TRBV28,CASSLTAGGRSSQYF,TGTGCCAGCAGTTTGACAGCGGGGGGCCGGTCTTCCCAGTACTTC
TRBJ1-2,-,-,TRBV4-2,CASSQRSGESYGYTF,TGTGCCAGCAGCCAAAGATCGGGTGAGAGCTATGGCTACACCTTC
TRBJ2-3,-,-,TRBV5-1,CASSPGGGALTDTQYF,TGCGCCAGCAGCCCGGGGGGCGGGGCCCTCACAGATACGCAGTATTTT
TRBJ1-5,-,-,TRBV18,CASSPEHSNQPQHF,TGTGCCAGCTCACCCGAGCATAGCAATCAGCCCCAGCATTTT
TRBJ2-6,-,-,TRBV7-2,CASSLGFKGQWGANVLTF,TGTGCCAGCAGCTTAGGGTTCAAAGGACAGTGGGGGGCCAACGTCCTGACTTTC
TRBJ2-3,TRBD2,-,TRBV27,CASSYGLAGADTQYF,TGTGCCAGCAGTTACGGACTAGCGGGGGCAGATACGCAGTATTTT
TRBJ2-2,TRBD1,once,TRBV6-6,CASSSNRGKFSGELFF,TGTGCCAGCAGCTCTAACAGGGGTAAATTCTCCGGGGAGCTGTTTTTT
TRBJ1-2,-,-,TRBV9,CASSGSGEANYGYTF,TGTGCCAGCAGCGGATCGGGGGAGGCTAACTATGGCTACACCTTC
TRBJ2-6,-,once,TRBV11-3,CASSFTVSGANVLTF,TGTGCCAGCAGCTTCACAGTCTCTGGGGCCAACGTCCTGACTTTC
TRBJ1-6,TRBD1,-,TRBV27,CASSVDRGEGVLFSPLHF,TGTGCCAGCAGTGTAGACAGGGGGGAGGGAGTTCTTTTTTCACCCCTCCACTTT
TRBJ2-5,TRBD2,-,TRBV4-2,CASSQGGGLAGDQETQYF,TGTGCCAGCAGCCAAGGGGGCGGGCTAGCGGGGGACCAAGAGACCCAGTACTTC